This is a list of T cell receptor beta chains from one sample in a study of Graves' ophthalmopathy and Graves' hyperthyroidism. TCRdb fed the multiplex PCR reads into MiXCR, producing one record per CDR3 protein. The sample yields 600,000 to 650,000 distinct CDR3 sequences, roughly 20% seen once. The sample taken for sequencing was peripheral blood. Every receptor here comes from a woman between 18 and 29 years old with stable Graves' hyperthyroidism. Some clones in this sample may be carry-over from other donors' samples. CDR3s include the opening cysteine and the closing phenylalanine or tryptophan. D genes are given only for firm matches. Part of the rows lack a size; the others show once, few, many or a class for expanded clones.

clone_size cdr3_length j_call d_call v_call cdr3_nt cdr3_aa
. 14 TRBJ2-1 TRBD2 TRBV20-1 TGCAGTGCAATGACTAGCGGGGGGTACAATGAGCAGTTCTTC CSAMTSGGYNEQFF
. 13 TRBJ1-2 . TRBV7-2 TGTGCCAGCAGCTTAGTCCAGGGCGGGAGCTACACCTTC CASSLVQGGSYTF
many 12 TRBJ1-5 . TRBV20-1 TGCAGTGCCCAGGGTAGCAATCAGCCCCAGCATTTT CSAQGSNQPQHF
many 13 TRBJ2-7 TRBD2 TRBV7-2 TGTGCCAGCAGCGTCGGACTAGCGGTCGAGCAGTACTTC CASSVGLAVEQYF
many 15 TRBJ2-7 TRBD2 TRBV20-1 TGCAGTGCTAGCTGGCTAGCGGGAGGGGCCTACGAGCAGTACTTC CSASWLAGGAYEQYF
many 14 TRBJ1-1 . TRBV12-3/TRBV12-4 TGTGCCAGCAGCCTTACAGGGATTCGAACTGAAGCTTTCTTT CASSLTGIRTEAFF
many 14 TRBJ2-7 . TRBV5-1 TGCGCCAGCACTCAGGGACCGAGCTCCTACGAGCAGTACTTC CASTQGPSSYEQYF
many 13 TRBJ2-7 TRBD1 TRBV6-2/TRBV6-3 TGTGCCAGCAGTTACCAAGACAGGGCCGAGCAGTACTTC CASSYQDRAEQYF
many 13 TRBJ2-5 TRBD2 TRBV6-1 TGTGCCAGCAGTAAAGGACTAGCGGAGACCCAGTACTTC CASSKGLAETQYF
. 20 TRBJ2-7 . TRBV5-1 TGCGCCAGCAGCTCTCGGTCGGGTTTCGGTCGTACGATAGACTACTACGAGCAGTACTTC CASSSRSGFGRTIDYYEQYF
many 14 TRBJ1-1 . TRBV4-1 TGCGCCAGCAGCCCCAGGACCACGGGCACTGAAGCTTTCTTT CASSPRTTGTEAFF
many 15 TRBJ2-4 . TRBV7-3 TGTGCCAGCAGCTTAGGAACAGGGTTACATAGCATTCAGTACTTC CASSLGTGLHSIQYF
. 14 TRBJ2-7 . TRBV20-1 TGCAGTGCCCAGATAAGGGAGTGGACCTACGAGCAGTACTTC CSAQIREWTYEQYF
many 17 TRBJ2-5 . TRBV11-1 TGTGCCAGCAGCTTTGGATTGGACCGCTTTTCTCGGGAGACCCAGTACTTC CASSFGLDRFSRETQYF
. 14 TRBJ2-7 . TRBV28 TGTGCCAGCAGTTTAACCGGGCGTCCGGGCGAGCAGTACTTC CASSLTGRPGEQYF
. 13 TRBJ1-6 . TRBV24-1 TGTGCCACCAGTGAGGGGACGAATTCACACCTCCACTTT CATSEGTNSHLHF
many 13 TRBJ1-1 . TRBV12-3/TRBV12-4 TGTGCCAGCGCGGAACAGTCGAACACTGAAGCTTTCTTT CASAEQSNTEAFF
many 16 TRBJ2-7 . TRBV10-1 TGCGCCAGCAGTGAGTCACGGTTAAGAGGGATCTACGAGCAGTACTTC CASSESRLRGIYEQYF
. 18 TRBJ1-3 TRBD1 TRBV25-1 TGTGCCAGCAGTGAATTTGGGGGGACAGGGACCTCTGGAAACACCATATATTTT CASSEFGGTGTSGNTIYF
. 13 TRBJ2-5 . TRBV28 TGTGCCAGCAGTTTCCATGCCCAAGAGACCCAGTACTTC CASSFHAQETQYF
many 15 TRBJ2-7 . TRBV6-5 TGTGCCAGCAGTTACTCGGCTAGCTATACCTACGAGCAGTACTTC CASSYSASYTYEQYF